The 5 T cell receptor beta chains below come from one sample, sequenced in a study of regulatory T cells in long-lasting Graves disease. CDR3-region Arm-PCR and iRepertoire HTBI primers produced the TCR beta libraries. From the multiplex PCR reads, TCRdb called clonotypes with MiXCR, one entry per CDR3 protein. In the table there are about 540,000 distinct CDR3 sequences, roughly 14% of which are singletons. Time point described: newly diagnosed GD, antithyroid drugs for less than 3 months. Making the TCR library involved RNA that had been extracted from PBMCs. These data also featured in a second study, about T cells in Graves' hyperthyroidism and ophthalmopathy.

Here the sequenced sample was peripheral blood mononuclear cells (PBMCs), taken at new diagnosis, from a patient treated with antithyroid drugs. These receptor sequences come from a man aged 25 to 40 with Graves disease.

This clonotype was recorded at least ten times. The J gene is TRBJ2-5, the V gene TRBV28; the match to TRBD2 covers 8 bases. The CDR3 is 14 amino acids. Germline values: CDR1 MDHEN, CDR2 SYDVKM. V trimming: 6 bases; J trimming: 5 bases; junction bases outside the gene matches: 8. Here the CDR3 DNA reads TGTGCCAGCAGAACCGGGGGGGATCTGGAGACCCAGTACTTC. Protein: CASRTGGDLETQYF.

The sample holds many counts of this clonotype. V usage is TRBV2 and J usage is TRBJ2-3; 7 bases fit TRBD1. Germline V gene data show CDR1 as SNHLY and CDR2 as FYNNEI. Trimming removed 6 bases from V and 11 bases from J; junction bases left unmatched: 11. The CDR3 contains 13 residues. The CDR3 loop reads CASRATGILGQYF. The CDR3 DNA follows: TGTGCCAGCAGAGCGACAGGGATCCTAGGGCAGTATTTT.

Details on this clonotype: A read error may be the cause here, since a much bigger clone is one base away. The chain is built from TRBV10-3 and TRBJ1-1; no definite D call. The CDR3 contains 13 residues. Germline V lookup: CDR1 ENHRY, CDR2 SYGVKD. The DNA for the CDR3 is TGTGCCATCAGCGGAATGATGAACACTGGAGCTTTCTTT. It specifies CAISGMMNTGAFF.

This sequence joins TRBV9 and TRBJ2-3; 9 bases line up with TRBD2. The germline V gene has CDR1 SGDLS and CDR2 YYNGEE. After removal of 0 bases from V and 6 bases from J, the junction contained 11 bases not matched to a gene. This CDR3 comprises 17 residues. The CDR3 DNA sequence: TGTGCCAGCAGCGTAGCTGAGACTAGCGGAAACGGGGATACGCAGTATTTT. Residues: CASSVAETSGNGDTQYF.

This clonotype occurred many times. J is TRBJ2-1 and V is TRBV30; TRBD1 matches 9 bases. The tail of the sequence fits TRBJ2-5 better, so the J call may be wrong. The CDR3 has 14 residues. Germline V lookup: CDR1 GTSNPN, CDR2 SVGIG (reference sequence). The CDR3 DNA sequence: TGTGCCTGGAGTCGACCGGACAGGGGAGAGACCCAGTACTTC. Its translation: CAWSRPDRGETQYF.